One and the same sample provided the 21 T cell receptor beta chains below, sequenced in a study of control samples from healthy donors and cancer patients. Produced via immunoSEQ multiplex PCR; TCRdb's table is partial and in-frame only. The specimen's table records 150,000 to 200,000 clones. The specimen was blood. The receptors stem from a woman aged 30 to 39 in good health.

The chain joins TRBV4-1 to TRBJ1-1; D is undetermined. This CDR3 has 18 residues. V was pared by 4 bases and J by 3 bases, with 24 bases between. Per the germline V gene, CDR1 is MGHRA and CDR2 is YSYEKL. The CDR3 loop reads CASSRPWESEWRDTEAFF. The CDR3 DNA sequence: TGCGCCAGCAGCCGCCCCTGGGAAAGTGAGTGGCGTGACACTGAAGCTTTCTTT.

The genes are TRBV5-4 and TRBJ2-7, with D maybe TRBD1 (5 bases). Germline CDR1 and CDR2: SGHNT and YYREEE (reference sequence). Trimming stripped 0 bases from V and 1 base from J, with 11 bases between. The CDR3 has 15 amino acids. CDR3 loop: CASSLAEGVSYEQYF. The CDR3 region has the DNA TGTGCCAGCAGCTTGGCCGAAGGGGTTTCCTACGAGCAGTACTTC.

CDR3 sequence (DNA): TGCGCCAGCAGGTCCGGGACAGGGACCCTAGGCTACACCTTC. Its protein product is CASRSGTGTLGYTF. This chain links TRBV5-1 with TRBJ1-2; TRBD1 matches at 9 bases. CDR3 length: 14 residues. Per the germline V gene, CDR1 is SGHRS and CDR2 is YFSETQ. Germline trimming cut 5 bases from V and 8 bases from J; bases unmatched to any gene: 10.

V gene TRBV7-6 combines with J gene TRBJ2-2; D perhaps matches TRBD1 (5 bases). V was pared by 1 base and J by 6 bases, with 18 bases between. This CDR3 has 17 amino acids. CDR1 SGHVS and CDR2 FNYEAQ come from the germline V gene. The CDR3 DNA sequence: TGTGCCAGCAGCTTAGAGGGGCCGGTACTTGACCCCGGGGAGCTGTTTTTT. Protein sequence: CASSLEGPVLDPGELFF.

The rearrangement joins TRBV5-1 to TRBJ2-1; D is perhaps TRBD2 (6 bases). Germline CDR1 reads SGHRS; CDR2 reads YFSETQ. The V end was cut by 4 bases, the J end by 2 bases, with 25 bases between. The CDR3 runs to 19 residues. DNA of the CDR3: TGCGCCAGCAGCCCCAGCCTTAAGCTAGCGCTATCGACCTACAATGAGCAGTTCTTC. Its translation is CASSPSLKLALSTYNEQFF.

The chain has TRBV29-1 and TRBJ1-1, with TRBD1 as a possible D gene (5 bases). Trimming took off 6 bases at V and 4 bases at J, with 12 bases between the two ends. This CDR3 is 12 amino acids long. CDR1 SQVTM and CDR2 ANQGSEA come from the germline V gene. The CDR3: CSVSDRTTEAFF. DNA of the CDR3: TGCAGCGTGTCCGACAGAACCACTGAAGCTTTCTTT.

The J gene is TRBJ2-5, the V gene TRBV6-6; D is unresolved. The CDR3 is 11 residues long. Germline CDR1 MNHNY, CDR2 SVGAGI (reference sequence). V lost 10 bases and J 1 base, leaving 7 bases between the germline ends. The CDR3 DNA sequence: TGTGCCACCCTCACCCAAGAGACCCAGTACTTC. It yields the protein CATLTQETQYF.

The chain joins TRBV20-1 to TRBJ1-4, with D uncertain. V lost 5 bases, J lost 8 bases, and 6 bases lay in between. This CDR3 has 10 residues. CDR1 and CDR2 (germline): DFQATT, SNEGSKA (reference sequence). CDR3 in DNA: TGCAGTGCTGGACCCGAAAAACTGTTTTTT. This codes for CSAGPEKLFF.

The chain employs TRBV5-1 and TRBJ2-1, with D possibly being TRBD1 (5 bases). From germline, CDR1 is SGHRS and CDR2 YFSETQ. The CDR3 has 16 residues. The V gene lost 4 bases and the J gene lost 0 bases, with 14 bases spanning the gap. CDR3 sequence: CASSPWGGSSYNEQFF. CDR3 bases: TGCGCCAGCAGCCCCTGGGGCGGAAGCTCCTACAATGAGCAGTTCTTC.

The rearrangement links TRBV6-2 or TRBV6-3 to TRBJ1-5, with a weak D call TRBD1 (5 bases). Germline V lookup: CDR1 MNHEY, CDR2 SVGEGT. CDR3 length: 17 residues. V lost 2 bases to trimming and J lost 7 bases, with 21 bases between them. DNA of the CDR3: TGTGCCAGCAGTTACGCTCTGATGGGGGGAGGAAAACAGCCCCAGCATTTT. It translates to CASSYALMGGGKQPQHF.

Here the CDR3 reads CASSKGAGGNNYGYTF. In DNA, the CDR3 is TGTGCCAGCAGCAAGGGGGCCGGAGGGAATAACTATGGCTACACCTTC. This chain joins TRBV9 and TRBJ1-2, with 7 bases identical to TRBD1. CDR1 SGDLS and CDR2 YYNGEE come from the germline V gene. The J segment lost 1 base and the V segment lost 4 bases, leaving 10 bases of the junction unmatched. The CDR3 spans 16 residues.

The rearrangement links TRBV18 to TRBJ2-1; D call uncertain. Germline lookup yields CDR1 KGHSH and CDR2 LQKENI. This CDR3 comprises 13 residues. V lost 2 bases and J lost 9, with 11 bases in between. The DNA of the CDR3 is TGTGCCAGCTCACCAACCCAGCCCACTGAGCAGTTCTTC. Translation: CASSPTQPTEQFF.

The J gene is TRBJ2-3, the V gene TRBV19, with D unresolved. The CDR3 contains 13 residues. V was cut by 4 bases and J by 4 bases, with 9 bases left in between. CDR1 is LNHDA, CDR2 SQIVND, per germline (reference sequence). CDR3 nucleotide sequence: TGTGCCAGTAGTAGGTCGGCGGCAGATACGCAGTATTTT. This translates into CASSRSAADTQYF.

The CDR3 nucleotides are TGTGCCAGCAGTCCCCAGCTCCGGGGGAACACTGAAGCTTTCTTT. Translating it yields CASSPQLRGNTEAFF. This chain connects TRBV27 to TRBJ1-1; no firm D call. The ends were cut back, 5 bases at V and 1 base at J, with 14 bases in the middle. CDR3 length: 15 amino acids. Germline V gene data show CDR1 as MNHEY and CDR2 as SMNVEV (reference sequence).

The genes are TRBV11-2 and TRBJ2-3, with unresolved D. Germline V gives CDR1 SGHAT, CDR2 FQNNGV. Trimming shortened V by 2 bases and J by 6 bases, and 6 bases separated the two germline ends. This CDR3 region has 12 residues. The CDR3 DNA follows: TGTGCCAGCAGCTTAAACCCCGATACGCAGTATTTT. Protein product: CASSLNPDTQYF.

This rearrangement joins TRBV6-2 or TRBV6-3 to TRBJ1-1, with D perhaps matching TRBD1 (5 bases). Germline V gene sequence: CDR1 MNHEY, CDR2 SVGEGT. The CDR3 sequence is 15 residues long. V lost 5 bases and J 7 bases, leaving 20 bases between the germline ends. The CDR3 is CASSPTYKQTVEAFF. CDR3 DNA: TGTGCCAGCAGTCCCACTTATAAACAGACAGTTGAAGCTTTCTTT.

This chain connects TRBV7-6 to TRBJ1-6; D not resolved. Per the germline V gene, CDR1 is SGHVS and CDR2 is FNYEAQ. This CDR3 contains 15 residues. Trimming took off 6 bases at V and 6 bases at J, with 15 bases between the two ends. In DNA, the CDR3 is TGTGCCAGCAGTTTCGGGCGGACCCCTAATTCACCCCTCCACTTT. It codes for CASSFGRTPNSPLHF. Full variable domain (outside the CDR3, taken from reference TRBV7-6 and TRBJ1-6): GAGVSQSPRYKVTKRGQDVALRCDPISGHVSLYWYRQALGQGPEFLTYFNYEAQQDKSGLPNDRFSAERPEGSISTLTIQRTEQRDSAMYRCASSFGRTPNSPLHFGNGTRLTVT.

V and J are TRBV11-3 and TRBJ2-3, with a weak D call TRBD1 (7 bases). Germline CDR1 is SGHNT and CDR2 is YENEEA. The V and J ends lost 5 bases and 3 bases respectively, with 12 bases between them. This CDR3 comprises 14 residues. The CDR3 bases are TGTGCCAGCAGCATCAGGGGGACTACAGATACGCAGTATTTT. This gives the protein CASSIRGTTDTQYF.

This rearrangement joins TRBV11-2 to TRBJ2-1; 11 bases fit TRBD2. Trimming cost V 6 bases and J 7 bases; bases outside gene matches: 8. Germline assignment: CDR1 SGHAT and CDR2 FQNNGV. This CDR3 has 15 residues. CDR3 sequence (DNA): TGTGCCAGCAGGGTAGCGGGGGGGCGTTTTAATGAGCAGTTCTTC. Encoded protein: CASRVAGGRFNEQFF.

The J gene is TRBJ1-2, the V gene TRBV28, with 7 positions matching TRBD1. This CDR3 has 13 amino acids. The ends lost 8 bases at V and 5 bases at J; junction bases unmatched: 8. Germline V gives CDR1 MDHEN, CDR2 SYDVKM. CDR3 DNA sequence: TGTGCCAGCCGGGACAGCCTCGGGTATGGCTACACCTTC. This translates into CASRDSLGYGYTF.

The V and J genes are TRBV5-1 and TRBJ2-5; TRBD2 agrees at 11 bases. This CDR3 has 17 residues. Trimming took 0 bases from V and 1 from J; bases not matched to a gene: 5. Germline V gene lookup returns CDR1 SGHRS and CDR2 YFSETQ. The DNA of the CDR3 is TGCGCCAGCAGCTTGGGGGCTAGCGGGGGGCCCCAAGAGACCCAGTACTTC. As protein: CASSLGASGGPQETQYF. Combining the CDR3 with reference TRBV5-1 and TRBJ2-5 gives the whole variable domain KAGVTQTPRYLIKTRGQQVTLSCSPISGHRSVSWYQQTPGQGLQFLFEYFSETQRNKGNFPGRFSGRQFSNSRSEMNVSTLELGDSALYLCASSLGASGGPQETQYFGPGTRLLVL.